The TCR beta chain under discussion was sequenced for a study of ipilimumab plus nivolumab after autologous stem cell transplantation. Study overall: The DLBCL group included primary refractory and relapsed cases. Findings and limits, study-wide: TCR repertoire, Treg phenotype and gut microbiota reportedly support more study of this approach.

Germline lookup yields CDR1 SGHRS and CDR2 YFSETQ. V shed 5 bases and J 4 bases; nucleotides not matched to a gene: 3. CDR3 size: 12 residues. A word on this clone: Its antigen is not known.

Method: immunoSEQ multiplex PCR; TCRdb's copy keeps in-frame clones and lacks some. The sample shows more than 15,000 clones, around 85% of them seen only once. Checkpoint therapy with ipilimumab 1 mg/kg began 14 to 28 days after transplant. Patients received nivolumab 3 mg/kg at weeks 1, 4, 7, 10, then fortnightly to week 26. This clonotype was sampled from a male donor with diffuse large B-cell lymphoma. Sequenced here: PBMCs, sampled in a trial of ipilimumab plus nivolumab as post-transplant consolidation. The rearrangement links TRBV5-1 to TRBJ2-7; 7 bases align to TRBD2. The CDR3 here is CASRGGPYEQYF. Written as DNA, the CDR3 is TGCGCCAGCAGGGGAGGGCCTTACGAGCAGTACTTC. Complete variable domain (other parts from reference TRBV5-1 and TRBJ2-7): KAGVTQTPRYLIKTRGQQVTLSCSPISGHRSVSWYQQTPGQGLQFLFEYFSETQRNKGNFPGRFSGRQFSNSRSEMNVSTLELGDSALYLCASRGGPYEQYFGPGTRLTVT.